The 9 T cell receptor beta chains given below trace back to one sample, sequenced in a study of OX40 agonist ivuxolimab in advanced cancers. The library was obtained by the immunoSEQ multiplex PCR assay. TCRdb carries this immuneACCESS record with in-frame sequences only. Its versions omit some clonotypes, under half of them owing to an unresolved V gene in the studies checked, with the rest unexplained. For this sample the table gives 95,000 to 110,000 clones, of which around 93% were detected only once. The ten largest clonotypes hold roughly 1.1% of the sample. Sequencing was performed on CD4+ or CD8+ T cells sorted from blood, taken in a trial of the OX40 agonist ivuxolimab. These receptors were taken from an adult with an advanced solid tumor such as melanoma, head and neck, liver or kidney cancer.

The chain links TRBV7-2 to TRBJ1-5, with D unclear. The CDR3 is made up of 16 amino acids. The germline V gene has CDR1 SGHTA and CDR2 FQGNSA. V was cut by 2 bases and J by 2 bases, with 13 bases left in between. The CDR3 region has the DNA TGTGCCAGCAGCTTATGGGCGGGGTCGGGCAATCAGCCCCAGCATTTT. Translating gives CASSLWAGSGNQPQHF.

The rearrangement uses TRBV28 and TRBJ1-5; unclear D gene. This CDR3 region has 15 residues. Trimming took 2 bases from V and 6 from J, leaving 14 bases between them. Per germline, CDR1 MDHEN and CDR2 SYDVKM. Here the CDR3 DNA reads TGTGCCAGCAGTTTAACGATTCCCGCGGGTCAGCCCCAGCATTTT. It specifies CASSLTIPAGQPQHF.

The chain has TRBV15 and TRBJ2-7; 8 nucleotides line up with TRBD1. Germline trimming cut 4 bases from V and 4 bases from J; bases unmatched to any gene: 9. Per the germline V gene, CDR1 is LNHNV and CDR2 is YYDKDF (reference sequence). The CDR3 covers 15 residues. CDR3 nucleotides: TGTGCCACCAGCAAAGGTGGGACAGGTGAATACGAGCAGTACTTC. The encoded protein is CATSKGGTGEYEQYF.

The CDR3 coding sequence is TGTGCCAGCACGGGGTCGTGGACCCAGTACTTC. This sequence encodes CASTGSWTQYF. V is TRBV2 and J is TRBJ2-5; the D gene is possibly TRBD2 (5 bases). Trimming removed 7 bases from V and 7 bases from J, with 10 bases in between. Looked up from germline, CDR1 is SNHLY and CDR2 is FYNNEI. This CDR3 has 11 amino acids.

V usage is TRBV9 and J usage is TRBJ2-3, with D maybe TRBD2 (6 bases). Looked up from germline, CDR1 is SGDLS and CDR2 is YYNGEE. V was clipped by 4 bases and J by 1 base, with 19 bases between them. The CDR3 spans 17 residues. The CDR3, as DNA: TGTGCCAGCAGCCCTCGGGACTCCTTTTTGGGCACAGATACGCAGTATTTT. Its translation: CASSPRDSFLGTDTQYF.

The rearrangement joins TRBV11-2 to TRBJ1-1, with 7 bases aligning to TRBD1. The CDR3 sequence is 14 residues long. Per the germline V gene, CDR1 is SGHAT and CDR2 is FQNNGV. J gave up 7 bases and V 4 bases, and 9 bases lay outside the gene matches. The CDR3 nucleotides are TGTGCCAGCAGCTGGATAGACAGGGCGCTTGAAGCTTTCTTT. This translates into CASSWIDRALEAFF.

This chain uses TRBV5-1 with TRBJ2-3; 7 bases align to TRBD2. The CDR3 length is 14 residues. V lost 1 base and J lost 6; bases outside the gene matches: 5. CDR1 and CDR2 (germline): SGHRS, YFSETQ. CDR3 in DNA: TGCGCCAGCAGCTTGACTAGCGAGCTTGATACGCAGTATTTT. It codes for CASSLTSELDTQYF.

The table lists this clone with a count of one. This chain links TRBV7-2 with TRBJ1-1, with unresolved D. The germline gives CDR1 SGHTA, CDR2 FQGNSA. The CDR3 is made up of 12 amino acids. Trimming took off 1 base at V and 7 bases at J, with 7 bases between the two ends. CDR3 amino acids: CASSLDSFEAFF. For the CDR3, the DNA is TGTGCCAGCAGCTTAGATTCCTTTGAAGCTTTCTTT.

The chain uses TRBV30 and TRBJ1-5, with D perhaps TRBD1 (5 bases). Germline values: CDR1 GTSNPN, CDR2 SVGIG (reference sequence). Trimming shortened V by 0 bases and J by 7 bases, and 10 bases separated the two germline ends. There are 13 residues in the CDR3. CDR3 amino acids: CAWSVRGAQPQHF. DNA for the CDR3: TGTGCCTGGAGTGTCAGAGGGGCCCAGCCCCAGCATTTT.